This T cell receptor (beta chain) was identified during a study of T cells in Graves' hyperthyroidism and ophthalmopathy. Study-level results: A 13 V-J signature model discriminated ophthalmopathy versus stable hyperthyroidism.

Template material for amplifying TCR beta CDR3 regions consisted of RNA transcripts. The HTBI primer set was used in a first-round RT-PCR of the TCR CDR3. TCRdb redid the calling of the multiplex PCR reads with MiXCR, one entry per CDR3 protein. The sample records about 400,000 distinct CDR3 sequences, around 13% being singletons. Enrolled ophthalmopathy patients presented with a Clinical Activity Score of at least 3, a NOSPECS grade of at least 4, and disease duration under 3 months. This clonotype has a count of ten or more. The antigen remains unidentified. V was shortened by 0 bases and J by 2 bases, with 13 bases between the two germline ends. This CDR3 comprises 16 residues. From germline, CDR1 is LGHDT and CDR2 YNNKEL (reference sequence).

This TCR was sampled from a woman aged 30 to 39 with Graves' ophthalmopathy. The V gene is TRBV3-1, the J gene TRBJ2-5; unclear D gene. The sequenced sample was blood. CDR3 protein: CASSQEIRNGQETQYF. The CDR3 coding sequence is TGTGCCAGCAGCCAAGAAATCCGGAATGGGCAAGAGACCCAGTACTTC.